Each of the 3 T cell receptor beta chains below was sequenced from the same sample in a study of PD-1 blockade in classical Hodgkin lymphoma. The table came from immunoSEQ multiplex PCR; TCRdb's copy has only in-frame clones and leaves some out. The sample contains about 21,000 clones, roughly 85% of which appear only once. Time point described: cycle 4 day 1 (C4D1), after five to seven weeks of nivolumab. Each patient's relapse followed autologous stem cell transplantation, and brentuximab vedotin exposure varied. Sequenced here: peripheral blood mononuclear cells (PBMCs), sampled before the fourth cycle of nivolumab. Receptor source: a human donor with classical Hodgkin lymphoma.

This clone was counted a single time. The rearrangement uses TRBV30 and TRBJ2-5, with D maybe TRBD2 (6 bases). The CDR3 has 15 residues. The V and J ends lost 5 bases and 5 bases respectively, with 21 bases between them. Germline V lookup: CDR1 GTSNPN, CDR2 SVGIG (reference sequence). CDR3 in DNA: TGTGCCTGGTCTCACTTAGACGGGAGTTGGGAGACCCAGTACTTC. Translating gives CAWSHLDGSWETQYF. The full variable domain, its missing parts supplied by reference TRBV30 and TRBJ2-5, is SQTIHQWPATLVQPVGSPLSLECTVEGTSNPNLYWYRQAAGRGLQLLFYSVGIGQISSEVPQNLSASRPQDRQFILSSKKLLLSDSGFYLCAWSHLDGSWETQYFGPGTRLLVL.

This rearrangement joins TRBV19 to TRBJ2-2, with D possibly being TRBD2 (5 bases). V was clipped by 6 bases and J by 3 bases, with 8 bases between them. The CDR3 loop spans 13 amino acids. Germline V gene sequence: CDR1 LNHDA, CDR2 SQIVND (reference sequence). CDR3 bases: TGTGCCAGTAGACGGGGTTACACCGGGGAGCTGTTTTTT. Translation gives CASRRGYTGELFF. The variable domain in full, with the rest retrieved from reference TRBV19 and TRBJ2-2, is DGGITQSPKYLFRKEGQNVTLSCEQNLNHDAMYWYRQDPGQGLRLIYYSQIVNDFQKGDIAEGYSVSREKKESFPLTVTSAQKNPTAFYLCASRRGYTGELFFGEGSRLTVL.

The chain has TRBV7-8 and TRBJ2-5, with D tentatively TRBD1 or TRBD2 (5 bases each). CDR3 length: 16 amino acids. The V gene's germline CDR1 is SGHVS and CDR2 FQNEAQ. Trimming stripped 1 base from V and 3 bases from J, with 15 bases between. Here the CDR3 DNA reads TGTGCCAGCAGCTTAGGGCGGACACTGGGGGAAGAGACCCAGTACTTC. It translates to CASSLGRTLGEETQYF. The whole variable domain, remainder taken from reference TRBV7-8 and TRBJ2-5, is GAGVSQSPRYKVAKRGQDVALRCDPISGHVSLFWYQQALGQGPEFLTYFQNEAQLDKSGLPSDRFFAERPEGSVSTLKIQRTQQEDSAVYLCASSLGRTLGEETQYFGPGTRLLVL.